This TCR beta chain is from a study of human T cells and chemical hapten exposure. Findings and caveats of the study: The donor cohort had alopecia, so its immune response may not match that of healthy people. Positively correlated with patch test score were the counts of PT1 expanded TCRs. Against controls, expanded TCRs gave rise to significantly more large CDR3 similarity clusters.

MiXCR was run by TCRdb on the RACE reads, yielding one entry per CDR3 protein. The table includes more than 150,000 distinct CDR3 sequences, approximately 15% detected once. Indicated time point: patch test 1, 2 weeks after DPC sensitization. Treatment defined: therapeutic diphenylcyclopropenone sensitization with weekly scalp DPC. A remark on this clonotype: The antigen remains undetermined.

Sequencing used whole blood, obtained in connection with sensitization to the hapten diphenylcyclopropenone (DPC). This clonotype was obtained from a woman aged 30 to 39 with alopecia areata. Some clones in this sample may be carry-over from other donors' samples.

The CDR3 region is CASRDGGFIGNQPQHF. CDR3 sequence (DNA): TGTGCCAGCCGGGACGGCGGGTTTATTGGCAATCAGCCCCAGCATTTT. The V and J genes are TRBV6-6 and TRBJ1-5; D is perhaps TRBD1 (5 bases). The CDR3 is 16 amino acids. CDR1 MNHNY and CDR2 SVGAGI come from the germline V gene (reference sequence). Between the trimmed V and J ends, which lost 8 bases and 2 bases, there was a span of 19 bases.